This TCR beta chain was sequenced during a study of blood T cell repertoires in COVID-19. Study as a whole: Acute-phase and convalescent COVID-19 samples originated in the United States, Italy and Spain.

The authors' processing: It was from reference gene primer amplification that nucleated cell counts were estimated. Clones were sequenced by immunoSEQ multiplex PCR, and TCRdb holds only the in-frame ones, with some missing. That table is the source of V, J and clone size, and D and trimming were worked out from the DNA. The table has 220,000 or so clones, around 91% seen once. Germline CDR1 is SGHDT and CDR2 is YYEEEE. V dropped 2 bases and J dropped 0 bases, with 11 bases sitting between them. The CDR3 is made up of 15 amino acids. All enrollees were roughly 18 to 90 years old and from fewer than 25 US areas. Donors were grouped by their self-reported clinical history.

This clonotype was obtained from a woman under 30 in a cohort exposed to, infected with or recovered from COVID-19 (not recorded which). The sample consisted of PBMCs or T cells enriched from blood (not recorded which). The genes are TRBV5-6 and TRBJ1-2; D unresolved. The CDR3 DNA sequence: TGTGCCAGCAGCTTTTTCATCGGGACTAACTATGGCTACACCTTC. This encodes CASSFFIGTNYGYTF.